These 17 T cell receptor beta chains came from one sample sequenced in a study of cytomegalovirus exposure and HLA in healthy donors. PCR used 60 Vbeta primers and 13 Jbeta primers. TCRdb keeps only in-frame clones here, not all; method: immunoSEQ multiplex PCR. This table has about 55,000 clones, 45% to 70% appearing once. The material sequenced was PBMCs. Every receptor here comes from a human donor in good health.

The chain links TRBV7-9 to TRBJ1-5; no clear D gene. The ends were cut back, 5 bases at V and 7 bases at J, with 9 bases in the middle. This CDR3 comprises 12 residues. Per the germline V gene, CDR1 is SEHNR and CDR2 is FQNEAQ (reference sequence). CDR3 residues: CASSPSGQPQHF. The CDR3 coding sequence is TGTGCCAGCAGCCCTTCGGGACAGCCCCAGCATTTT.

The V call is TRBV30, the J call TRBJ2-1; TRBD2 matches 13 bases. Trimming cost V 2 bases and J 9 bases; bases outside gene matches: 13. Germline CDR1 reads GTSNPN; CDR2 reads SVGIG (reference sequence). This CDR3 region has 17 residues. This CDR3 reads CAWSPGTSGAIWAEQFF. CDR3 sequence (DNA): TGTGCCTGGAGTCCCGGGACTAGCGGGGCTATCTGGGCTGAGCAGTTCTTC.

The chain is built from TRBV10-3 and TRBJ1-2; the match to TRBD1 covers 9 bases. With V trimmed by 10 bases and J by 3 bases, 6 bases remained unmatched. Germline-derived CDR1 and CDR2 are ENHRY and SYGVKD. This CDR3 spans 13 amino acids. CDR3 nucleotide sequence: TGTGCCACGAACAGGGGGCTGGACTATGGCTACACCTTC. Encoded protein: CATNRGLDYGYTF.

The CDR3 spells CASSAGTGRNEKLFF. As DNA, the CDR3 is TGTGCCAGCAGCGCCGGGACAGGGAGAAATGAAAAACTGTTTTTT. The genes are TRBV9 and TRBJ1-4, with 9 bases matching TRBD1. Trimming removed 3 bases from V and 5 bases from J; junction bases left unmatched: 5. The CDR3 covers 15 residues. Germline lookup yields CDR1 SGDLS and CDR2 YYNGEE.

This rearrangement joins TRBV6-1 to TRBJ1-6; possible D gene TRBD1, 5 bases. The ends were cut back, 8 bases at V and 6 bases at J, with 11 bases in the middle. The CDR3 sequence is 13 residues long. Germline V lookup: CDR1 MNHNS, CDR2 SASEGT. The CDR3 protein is CASSGDFNSPLHF. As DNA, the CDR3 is TGTGCCAGCTCGGGGGATTTTAATTCACCCCTCCACTTT.

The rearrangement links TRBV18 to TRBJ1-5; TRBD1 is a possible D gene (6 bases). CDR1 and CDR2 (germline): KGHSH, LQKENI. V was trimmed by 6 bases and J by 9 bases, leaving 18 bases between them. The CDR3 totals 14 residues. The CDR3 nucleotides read TGTGCCAGCTCGGTACAGGGCGGAGGTCGGCCCCAGCATTTT. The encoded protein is CASSVQGGGRPQHF.

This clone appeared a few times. CDR3 amino acids: CASSSNLAGALNEQFF. In nucleotides, the CDR3 is TGTGCCAGCAGTTCCAATCTAGCGGGGGCTCTCAATGAGCAGTTCTTC. The chain is built from TRBV6-5 and TRBJ2-1; 10 bases agree with TRBD2. Unmatched junction bases numbered 9, after V lost 4 bases and J lost 6 bases. The germline CDR1 and CDR2 sequences are MNHEY and SVGAGI. CDR3 length equals 16 residues.

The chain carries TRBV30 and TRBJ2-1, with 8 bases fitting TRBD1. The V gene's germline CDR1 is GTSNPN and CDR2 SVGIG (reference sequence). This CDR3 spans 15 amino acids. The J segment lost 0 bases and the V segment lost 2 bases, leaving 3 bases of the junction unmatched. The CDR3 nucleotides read TGTGCCTGGAGTTTTGGACAGGGCTCCTACAATGAGCAGTTCTTC. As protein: CAWSFGQGSYNEQFF.

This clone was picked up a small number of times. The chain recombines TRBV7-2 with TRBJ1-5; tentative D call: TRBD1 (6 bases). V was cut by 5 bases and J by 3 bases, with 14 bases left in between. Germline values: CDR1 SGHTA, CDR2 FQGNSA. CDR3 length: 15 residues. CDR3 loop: CASSELQGINQPQHF. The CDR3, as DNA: TGTGCCAGCAGCGAACTACAGGGTATCAATCAGCCCCAGCATTTT. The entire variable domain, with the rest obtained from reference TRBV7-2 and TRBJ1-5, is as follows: GAGVSQSPSNKVTEKGKDVELRCDPISGHTALYWYRQSLGQGLEFLIYFQGNSAPDKSGLPSDRFSAERTGGSVSTLTIQRTQQEDSAVYLCASSELQGINQPQHFGDGTRLSIL.

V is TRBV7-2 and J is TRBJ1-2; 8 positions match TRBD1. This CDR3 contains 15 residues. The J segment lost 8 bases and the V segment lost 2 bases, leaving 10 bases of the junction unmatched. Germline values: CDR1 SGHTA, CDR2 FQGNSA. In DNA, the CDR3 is TGTGCCAGCAGCTTATCGGGCAGGGGGCGACCGGGCTACACCTTC. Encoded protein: CASSLSGRGRPGYTF.

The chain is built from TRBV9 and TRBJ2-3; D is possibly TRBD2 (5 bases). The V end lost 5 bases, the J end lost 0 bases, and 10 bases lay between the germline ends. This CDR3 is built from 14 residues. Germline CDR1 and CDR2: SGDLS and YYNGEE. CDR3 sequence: CASSSTSSTDTQYF. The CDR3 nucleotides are TGTGCCAGCAGTTCTACTAGTAGCACAGATACGCAGTATTTT. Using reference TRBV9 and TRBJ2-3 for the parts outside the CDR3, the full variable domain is DSGVTQTPKHLITATGQRVTLRCSPRSGDLSVYWYQQSLDQGLQFLIQYYNGEERAKGNILERFSAQQFPDLHSELNLSSLELGDSALYFCASSSTSSTDTQYFGPGTRLTVL.

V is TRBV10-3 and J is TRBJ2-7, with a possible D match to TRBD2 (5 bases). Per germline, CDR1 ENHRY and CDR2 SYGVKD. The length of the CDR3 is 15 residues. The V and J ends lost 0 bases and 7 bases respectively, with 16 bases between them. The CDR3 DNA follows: TGTGCCATCAGTGAGTCGAACTTGCCGGGGAGAGAGCAGTACTTC. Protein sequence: CAISESNLPGREQYF.

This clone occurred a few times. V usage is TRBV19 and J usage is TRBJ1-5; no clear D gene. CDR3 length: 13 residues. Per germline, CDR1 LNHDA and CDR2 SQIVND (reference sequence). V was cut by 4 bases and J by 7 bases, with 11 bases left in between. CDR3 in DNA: TGTGCCAGTAGTACGGGAATGGGGCAGCCCCAGCATTTT. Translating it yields CASSTGMGQPQHF.

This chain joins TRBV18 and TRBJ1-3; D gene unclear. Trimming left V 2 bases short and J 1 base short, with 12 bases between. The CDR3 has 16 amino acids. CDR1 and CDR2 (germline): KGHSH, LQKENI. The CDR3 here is CASSPDRSASGNTIYF. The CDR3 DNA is TGTGCCAGCTCACCAGATCGAAGCGCGTCTGGAAACACCATATATTTT.

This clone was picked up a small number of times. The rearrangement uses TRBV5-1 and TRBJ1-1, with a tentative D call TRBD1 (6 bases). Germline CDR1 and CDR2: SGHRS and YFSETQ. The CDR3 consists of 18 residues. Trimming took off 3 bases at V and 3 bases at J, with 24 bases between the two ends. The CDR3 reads CASSWGYGGGRRDTEAFF. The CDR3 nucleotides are TGCGCCAGCAGCTGGGGGTATGGGGGGGGCCGGAGGGACACTGAAGCTTTCTTT.

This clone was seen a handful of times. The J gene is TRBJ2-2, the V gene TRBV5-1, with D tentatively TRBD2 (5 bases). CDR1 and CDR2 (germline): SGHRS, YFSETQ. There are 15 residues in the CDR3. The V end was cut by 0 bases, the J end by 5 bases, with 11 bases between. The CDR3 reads CASSLAAGGTGELFF. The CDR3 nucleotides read TGCGCCAGCAGCTTGGCGGCAGGAGGTACCGGGGAGCTGTTTTTT.

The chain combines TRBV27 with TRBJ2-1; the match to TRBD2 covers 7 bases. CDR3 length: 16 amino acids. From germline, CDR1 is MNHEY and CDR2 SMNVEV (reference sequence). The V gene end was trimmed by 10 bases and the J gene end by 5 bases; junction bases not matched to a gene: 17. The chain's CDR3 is CATGGMKGRGHNEQFF. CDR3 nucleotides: TGTGCCACCGGGGGGATGAAAGGACGTGGCCACAATGAGCAGTTCTTC.